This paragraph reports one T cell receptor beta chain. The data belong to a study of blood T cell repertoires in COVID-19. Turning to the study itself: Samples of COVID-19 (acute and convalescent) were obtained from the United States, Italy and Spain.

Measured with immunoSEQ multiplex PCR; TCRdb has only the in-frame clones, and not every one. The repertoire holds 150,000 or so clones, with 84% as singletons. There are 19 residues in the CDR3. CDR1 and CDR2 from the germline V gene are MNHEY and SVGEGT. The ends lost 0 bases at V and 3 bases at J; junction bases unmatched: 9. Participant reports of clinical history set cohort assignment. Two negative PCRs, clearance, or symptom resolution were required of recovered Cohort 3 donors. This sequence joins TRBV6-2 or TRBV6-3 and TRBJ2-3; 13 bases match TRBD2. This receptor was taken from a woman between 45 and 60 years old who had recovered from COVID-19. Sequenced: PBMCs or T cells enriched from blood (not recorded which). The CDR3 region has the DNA TGTGCCAGCAGTTACTCGTCCCGCATGACTAGCGGGGGGACAGATACGCAGTATTTT. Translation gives CASSYSSRMTSGGTDTQYF.